Below, 13 T cell receptor beta chains from the same sample are listed, as sequenced in a study of blood T cell repertoires in COVID-19. Assay: immunoSEQ multiplex PCR; the TCRdb copy retains only in-frame clones and omits some. The data show more than 200,000 clones, roughly 84% seen once. The sequenced sample consisted of PBMCs or T cells enriched from blood (not recorded which). These receptors were taken from a young man in a cohort exposed to, infected with or recovered from COVID-19 (not recorded which).

The rearrangement links TRBV2 to TRBJ1-1; 9 positions agree with TRBD1. V dropped 5 bases and J dropped 6; count of bases not matched to a gene: 4. Germline CDR1 and CDR2: SNHLY and FYNNEI. This CDR3 is 13 amino acids long. For the CDR3, the DNA is TGTGCCAGCAGTATCACAGGGGGCCCTGAAGCTTTCTTT. Amino acids: CASSITGGPEAFF.

The chain joins TRBV28 to TRBJ1-5, with D possibly matching TRBD1 (6 bases). The CDR3 consists of 15 residues. V lost 6 bases and J 0 bases, leaving 12 bases between the germline ends. Germline lookup yields CDR1 MDHEN and CDR2 SYDVKM. For the CDR3, the DNA is TGTGCCAGCAGCTCGGTGGGGGCTAGCAATCAGCCCCAGCATTTT. Its translation is CASSSVGASNQPQHF.

The V call is TRBV7-9, the J call TRBJ2-7; D not resolved. The CDR3 is made up of 12 amino acids. CDR1 and CDR2 from the germline V gene are SEHNR and FQNEAQ (reference sequence). Trimming took off 2 bases at V and 7 bases at J, with 9 bases between the two ends. CDR3 nucleotides: TGTGCCAGCAGCTTACTGTCTAGGGAGCAGTACTTC. This gives the protein CASSLLSREQYF.

The table lists this clone with a few counts. This chain connects TRBV18 to TRBJ1-5, with D tentatively TRBD1 (5 bases). This CDR3 spans 14 amino acids. Germline V lookup: CDR1 KGHSH, CDR2 LQKENI. V lost 3 bases and J lost 2, with 8 bases in between. Here the CDR3 DNA reads TGTGCCAGCTCACCGGGACTGGGCAATCAGCCCCAGCATTTT. This sequence encodes CASSPGLGNQPQHF.

The V call is TRBV9, the J call TRBJ1-3, with a tentative D call TRBD1 (6 bases). Germline V gene lookup returns CDR1 SGDLS and CDR2 YYNGEE. The V end lost 4 bases, the J end lost 0 bases, and 14 bases lay between the germline ends. CDR3 size: 16 residues. The CDR3 loop is CASSFQTGSSGNTIYF. Written as DNA, the CDR3 is TGTGCCAGCAGCTTCCAAACAGGGAGCTCTGGAAACACCATATATTTT.

The chain carries TRBV28 and TRBJ1-1; 8 nucleotides line up with TRBD1. This CDR3 is 16 amino acids long. Per germline, CDR1 MDHEN and CDR2 SYDVKM. The V and J ends lost 4 bases and 4 bases, in that order; junction bases with no gene match: 11. The CDR3 coding sequence is TGTGCCAGCAGTTCTGCCAGGACAGGGTGGGGCACTGAAGCTTTCTTT. Residues: CASSSARTGWGTEAFF. Using reference TRBV28 and TRBJ1-1 for the parts outside the CDR3, the full variable domain is DVKVTQSSRYLVKRTGEKVFLECVQDMDHENMFWYRQDPGLGLRLIYFSYDVKMKEKGDIPEGYSVSREKKERFSLILESASTNQTSMYLCASSSARTGWGTEAFFGQGTRLTVV.

This chain uses TRBV6-2 or TRBV6-3 with TRBJ2-5; a weak D match, TRBD1 (5 bases). The CDR3 spans 14 residues. Germline V lookup: CDR1 MNHEY, CDR2 SVGEGT. Between the trimmed V and J ends, which lost 3 bases and 4 bases, there was a span of 12 bases. CDR3 in DNA: TGTGCCAGCAGTTATTGGGGCCCCCGAGAGACCCAGTACTTC. Residues: CASSYWGPRETQYF.

The chain has TRBV5-1 and TRBJ1-4, with 9 bases fitting TRBD1. CDR1 and CDR2 (germline): SGHRS, YFSETQ. The ends lost 4 bases at V and 8 bases at J; junction bases unmatched: 6. The CDR3 is 14 residues long. Written as DNA, the CDR3 is TGCGCCAGCAGCGGACAGGGGTCTGAGGAAAAACTGTTTTTT. Translating gives CASSGQGSEEKLFF.

Concerning this clone itself: Just one base apart from a much larger clone, this may be a read error. The chain uses TRBV27 and TRBJ1-5; TRBD1 might be the D (6 bases). Germline CDR1 is MNHEY and CDR2 is SMNVEV (reference sequence). This CDR3 region has 14 residues. V was cut by 8 bases and J by 3 bases, with 14 bases left in between. The CDR3 loop reads CASADRNDNQPQHF. The CDR3 region has the DNA TGTGCCAGCGCCGACAGGAACGACAATCAGCCCCAGCATTTT.

CDR3 sequence reads: CATSTRETQYF. DNA for the CDR3: TGTGCCACCAGCACGAGGGAGACCCAGTACTTC. V usage is TRBV24-1 and J usage is TRBJ2-5; unclear D gene. Germline values: CDR1 KGHDR, CDR2 SFDVKD. CDR3 size: 11 residues. Trimming removed 7 bases from V and 5 bases from J, with 7 bases in between.

The CDR3 DNA is TGTGCCAGCAGTTTATCGGCAGGGGGCGACTATGGCTACACCTTC. Its protein product is CASSLSAGGDYGYTF. The J gene is TRBJ1-2, the V gene TRBV27, with 8 bases that match TRBD1. V lost 0 bases to trimming and J lost 3 bases; unmatched junction nucleotides: 3. CDR3 length equals 15 residues. Germline V gene data show CDR1 as MNHEY and CDR2 as SMNVEV (reference sequence).

V usage is TRBV28 and J usage is TRBJ1-2; tentative D call: TRBD1 (5 bases). V was clipped by 6 bases and J by 4 bases, with 18 bases between them. The length of the CDR3 is 15 residues. CDR1 MDHEN and CDR2 SYDVKM come from the germline V gene. The CDR3 coding sequence is TGTGCCAGCAGCTTTCTCCAGGGTTTTGCCTATGGCTACACCTTC. Translating it yields CASSFLQGFAYGYTF.

V and J are TRBV19 and TRBJ2-2; 7 nucleotides match TRBD1. This CDR3 has 19 residues. Germline values: CDR1 LNHDA, CDR2 SQIVND (reference sequence). The ends lost 3 bases at V and 5 bases at J; junction bases unmatched: 18. CDR3 nucleotides: TGTGCCAGTAGTATTACCCGCGCGTACAGGGGCGCAAGGACCGGGGAGCTGTTTTTT. Encoded protein: CASSITRAYRGARTGELFF.